The 27 T cell receptor beta chains below come from one sample, sequenced in a study of blood T cell repertoires in COVID-19. Data came from immunoSEQ multiplex PCR; TCRdb stores just in-frame clones and leaves some out. Among 60,000 to 80,000 clones listed, around nine tenths were seen once. The specimen was peripheral blood. These receptors all stem from a human donor in a cohort sampled during active COVID-19.

J is TRBJ1-6 and V is TRBV9, with D unresolved. Germline assignment: CDR1 SGDLS and CDR2 YYNGEE. The CDR3 has 14 residues. Trimming pared 0 bases from V and 10 bases from J, leaving 11 bases between. Written as DNA, the CDR3 is TGTGCCAGCAGCGTAGCTGGGGAGGGCTCACCCCTCCACTTT. The encoded protein is CASSVAGEGSPLHF.

The rearrangement links TRBV18 to TRBJ2-7; 7 nucleotides line up with TRBD1. This CDR3 has 15 residues. Trimming cost V 3 bases and J 0 bases; bases outside gene matches: 5. Per the germline V gene, CDR1 is KGHSH and CDR2 is LQKENI. CDR3 in amino acids: CASSPETGSSYEQYF. The CDR3 bases are TGTGCCAGCTCACCTGAGACAGGGAGCTCCTACGAGCAGTACTTC.

The rearrangement uses TRBV4-1 and TRBJ1-1; D might be TRBD1 (5 bases). The CDR3 is 17 amino acids. The V gene's germline CDR1 is MGHRA and CDR2 YSYEKL. The V end lost 4 bases, the J end lost 6 bases, and 24 bases lay between the germline ends. The CDR3 nucleotides read TGCGCCAGCAGCCTTATGGGGGGGATGGAGTATGTCTCTGAAGCTTTCTTT. It specifies CASSLMGGMEYVSEAFF.

This chain links TRBV27 with TRBJ1-3; weak D call: TRBD1 (5 bases). V shed 2 bases and J shed 2 bases, with 7 bases lying between them. This CDR3 region has 14 residues. Germline V gives CDR1 MNHEY, CDR2 SMNVEV (reference sequence). CDR3 loop: CASSLGGAGNTIYF. CDR3 DNA: TGTGCCAGCAGTTTAGGAGGGGCTGGAAACACCATATATTTT.

J is TRBJ2-7 and V is TRBV19, with unresolved D. The V gene's germline CDR1 is LNHDA and CDR2 SQIVND (reference sequence). V lost 7 bases, J lost 0 bases, and 19 bases lay in between. The CDR3 runs to 16 residues. For the CDR3, the DNA is TGTGCCAGTACCGTGCACGGCCCTAGGAGCTCCTACGAGCAGTACTTC. Its protein is CASTVHGPRSSYEQYF.

The chain carries TRBV19 and TRBJ1-5; 8 bases are a match to TRBD1. Per the germline V gene, CDR1 is LNHDA and CDR2 is SQIVND (reference sequence). The CDR3 is 15 amino acids. V shed 3 bases, J shed 8 bases, and the junction held 9 bases outside the gene matches. CDR3 DNA sequence: TGTGCCAGTAGTATCGGGACAGGAGTGATTAAGCCCCAGCATTTT. It translates to CASSIGTGVIKPQHF.

The rearrangement links TRBV6-2 or TRBV6-3 to TRBJ1-2; the D gene is possibly TRBD1 (6 bases). Germline loops: CDR1 MNHEY, CDR2 SVGEGT. V was clipped by 4 bases and J by 1 base, with 10 bases between them. The CDR3 consists of 14 residues. This CDR3 reads CASSSHRDNYGYTF. The CDR3 DNA reads TGTGCCAGCAGTTCCCACAGGGATAACTATGGCTACACCTTC.

The J gene is TRBJ2-4, the V gene TRBV5-6; 9 bases map to TRBD1. V shed 4 bases and J 5 bases; nucleotides not matched to a gene: 4. This CDR3 has 14 residues. Germline loops: CDR1 SGHDT, CDR2 YYEEEE. CDR3 region: CASSPWTGENIQYF. The CDR3 DNA follows: TGTGCCAGCAGCCCCTGGACAGGGGAAAACATTCAGTACTTC. Using reference TRBV5-6 and TRBJ2-4 for the parts outside the CDR3, the full variable domain is DAGVTQSPTHLIKTRGQQVTLRCSPKSGHDTVSWYQQALGQGPQFIFQYYEEEERQRGNFPDRFSGHQFPNYSSELNVNALLLGDSALYLCASSPWTGENIQYFGAGTRLSVL.

There are a few counts of this clone. V usage is TRBV6-2 or TRBV6-3 and J usage is TRBJ2-7; D is unclear. Per germline, CDR1 MNHEY and CDR2 SVGEGT. V lost 6 bases, J lost 2 bases, and 14 bases lay in between. The CDR3 loop spans 14 amino acids. In nucleotides, the CDR3 is TGTGCCAGCAGCCCTCCCAAGAACACCTACGAGCAGTACTTC. Its translation: CASSPPKNTYEQYF.

The genes are TRBV5-1 and TRBJ2-1; TRBD2 aligns across 7 bases. Looked up from germline, CDR1 is SGHRS and CDR2 is YFSETQ. V lost 6 bases and J lost 9; bases outside the gene matches: 15. The CDR3 length is 15 residues. The CDR3 here is CASNAGDPRGGEQFF. The CDR3 DNA follows: TGCGCCAGCAATGCGGGGGATCCACGGGGTGGTGAGCAGTTCTTC.

J is TRBJ2-6 and V is TRBV6-1; D is undetermined. V lost 2 bases to trimming and J lost 3 bases, with 5 bases between them. In germline, CDR1 is MNHNS, CDR2 SASEGT. The CDR3 is made up of 14 amino acids. In nucleotides, the CDR3 is TGTGCCAGCAGTGAACCTTATGGGGCCAACGTCCTGACTTTC. Protein sequence: CASSEPYGANVLTF.

The rearrangement joins TRBV9 to TRBJ1-6; 7 nucleotides match TRBD1. Per the germline V gene, CDR1 is SGDLS and CDR2 is YYNGEE. V dropped 3 bases and J dropped 7; count of bases not matched to a gene: 7. The CDR3 totals 15 residues. The CDR3 protein is CASSASGQLNSPLHF. CDR3 nucleotides: TGTGCCAGCAGCGCCTCGGGACAGCTCAATTCACCCCTCCACTTT.

V gene TRBV6-1 combines with J gene TRBJ1-2; D perhaps matches TRBD1 (6 bases). Trimming took off 4 bases at V and 0 bases at J, with 15 bases between the two ends. CDR3 size: 16 residues. CDR1 is MNHNS, CDR2 SASEGT, per germline. This CDR3 is CASSAQGTQANYGYTF. The DNA for the CDR3 is TGTGCCAGCAGTGCGCAGGGGACGCAGGCTAACTATGGCTACACCTTC.

V usage is TRBV19 and J usage is TRBJ1-2, with unresolved D. The CDR3 runs 13 residues. The V end was cut by 3 bases, the J end by 5 bases, with 10 bases between. Germline V gene lookup returns CDR1 LNHDA and CDR2 SQIVND (reference sequence). CDR3 in amino acids: CASSMGGSYGYTF. The CDR3 DNA reads TGTGCCAGTAGTATGGGAGGATCATATGGCTACACCTTC.

The genes are TRBV4-1 and TRBJ1-4; 7 nucleotides align to TRBD1. The CDR3 loop spans 15 amino acids. V shed 2 bases, J shed 6 bases, and the junction held 6 bases outside the gene matches. Germline V lookup: CDR1 MGHRA, CDR2 YSYEKL. The CDR3 DNA sequence: TGCGCCAGCAGCCAACGACAGGGAACGGATGAAAAACTGTTTTTT. This gives the protein CASSQRQGTDEKLFF.

CDR3 sequence: CASSPNNSGGGAFF. In DNA form, the CDR3 reads TGTGCCAGCAGTCCGAATAATTCTGGGGGGGGAGCTTTCTTT. The V call is TRBV27, the J call TRBJ1-1, with a weak D call TRBD1 (5 bases). There are 14 residues in the CDR3. V was pared by 5 bases and J by 10 bases, with 20 bases between. Germline V gene data show CDR1 as MNHEY and CDR2 as SMNVEV (reference sequence).

The V call is TRBV1, the J call TRBJ1-2; the tabulated D call, TRBD1, remains unverified against the DNA. TRBV1 constitutes a pseudogene. The CDR3 consists of 18 residues. In nucleotides, the CDR3 is TGCACCAGCAGCCAAGCTGAGGAACAGGACCCCTCGACAGATGGCTACACCTTC. Translating it yields CTSSQAEEQDPSTDGYTF.

The chain employs TRBV7-6 and TRBJ2-1, with D perhaps matching TRBD2 (5 bases). The CDR3 consists of 14 residues. Deletions cut 1 base from V and 9 bases from J, with 13 bases between. The germline CDR1 and CDR2 sequences are SGHVS and FNYEAQ. CDR3 amino acids: CASSLGSGMGEQFF. CDR3 DNA: TGTGCCAGCAGCTTAGGATCCGGGATGGGTGAGCAGTTCTTC. The variable domain in full, with the rest retrieved from reference TRBV7-6 and TRBJ2-1, is GAGVSQSPRYKVTKRGQDVALRCDPISGHVSLYWYRQALGQGPEFLTYFNYEAQQDKSGLPNDRFSAERPEGSISTLTIQRTEQRDSAMYRCASSLGSGMGEQFFGPGTRLTVL.

This clone has only a few counts. CDR3 region: CASQGAANTGELFF. CDR3 nucleotide sequence: TGTGCCAGCCAGGGGGCTGCGAACACCGGGGAGCTGTTTTTT. The J gene is TRBJ2-2, the V gene TRBV9, with 8 nucleotides matching TRBD1. The CDR3 covers 14 residues. The V gene's germline CDR1 is SGDLS and CDR2 YYNGEE. J gave up 0 bases and V 7 bases, and 2 bases lay outside the gene matches.

The DNA of the CDR3 is TGTGCCAGCAGTCCAACCCCCCAGGGGTGGGGAAACACCATATATTTT. Translated, it gives CASSPTPQGWGNTIYF. The V and J genes are TRBV27 and TRBJ1-3; weak D call: TRBD1 (6 bases). The V and J ends lost 5 bases and 4 bases respectively, with 18 bases between them. The CDR3 consists of 16 residues. The germline V gene has CDR1 MNHEY and CDR2 SMNVEV (reference sequence).

The V and J genes are TRBV4-3 and TRBJ1-3; no clear D gene. Trimming took off 1 base at V and 4 bases at J, with 11 bases between the two ends. CDR3 length: 15 amino acids. Per the germline V gene, CDR1 is LGHNA and CDR2 is YSLEER. Here the CDR3 reads CASSQGSGRGNTIYF. In DNA form, the CDR3 reads TGCGCCAGCAGCCAAGGATCGGGGAGAGGAAACACCATATATTTT.

The rearrangement links TRBV28 to TRBJ1-1, with 8 bases identical to TRBD1. The V and J ends lost 6 bases and 5 bases, in that order; junction bases with no gene match: 8. Germline values: CDR1 MDHEN, CDR2 SYDVKM. The CDR3 loop spans 14 amino acids. The CDR3 is CASRNQGAGTEAFF. CDR3 DNA sequence: TGTGCCAGCAGAAATCAGGGGGCAGGTACTGAAGCTTTCTTT.

V gene TRBV6-1 combines with J gene TRBJ2-7; possibly TRBD2 for D (5 bases). The CDR3 has 15 amino acids. Germline CDR1 MNHNS, CDR2 SASEGT. With 2 bases removed from V and 1 base from J, the gap between germline ends came to 12 bases. The CDR3 here is CASSETRVWSYEQYF. In DNA form, the CDR3 reads TGTGCCAGCAGTGAAACGAGGGTTTGGTCCTACGAGCAGTACTTC.

The chain carries TRBV30 and TRBJ1-2; 8 bases match TRBD1. From germline, CDR1 is GTSNPN and CDR2 SVGIG (reference sequence). V lost 1 base and J lost 4; bases outside the gene matches: 5. This CDR3 is built from 14 residues. The chain's CDR3 is CAWSAGTGVYGYTF. The CDR3 region has the DNA TGTGCCTGGAGTGCCGGGACAGGCGTCTATGGCTACACCTTC.

This chain joins TRBV7-8 and TRBJ2-7; 7 nucleotides line up with TRBD2. There are 14 residues in the CDR3. V shed 5 bases, J shed 4 bases, and the junction held 8 bases outside the gene matches. From germline, CDR1 is SGHVS and CDR2 FQNEAQ. The CDR3 is CASSHSGMGYEQYF. CDR3 sequence (DNA): TGTGCCAGCAGCCACAGCGGGATGGGATACGAGCAGTACTTC.

V gene TRBV6-5 combines with J gene TRBJ2-3; D ambiguous. Germline lookup yields CDR1 MNHEY and CDR2 SVGAGI. The CDR3 spans 16 residues. Trimming shortened V by 2 bases and J by 0 bases, and 12 bases separated the two germline ends. The CDR3 nucleotides are TGTGCCAGCAGTTACACGCTTAGCCGTAGCACAGATACGCAGTATTTT. This codes for CASSYTLSRSTDTQYF.

The chain uses TRBV27 and TRBJ2-7; 9 positions match TRBD2. The ends lost 2 bases at V and 4 bases at J; junction bases unmatched: 6. The CDR3 consists of 15 residues. CDR1 is MNHEY, CDR2 SMNVEV, per germline (reference sequence). This chain's CDR3 is CASSLIAGAVYEQYF. The CDR3 DNA follows: TGTGCCAGCAGTTTAATAGCGGGGGCGGTTTACGAGCAGTACTTC.